Below, 2 T cell receptor beta chains from the same sample are listed, as sequenced in a study of T cell repertoires in cytomegalovirus infection (dated by TCRdb to the late 2010s). Sequenced on an Illumina HiSeq 1500. TCRdb handled the public reads itself, with Q25 trimming in fastp and clone calling in MiXCR, and kept productive beta chains. CDR3 protein duplicates are merged, each entry listing the most common genes and DNA. This sample gives around 740,000 distinct CDR3 sequences in total; about 40% of them show up just once. Together, the top ten hold about 2.8% of the sample. Input material: PBMCs. All receptors derive from a human donor in good health (CMV status not recorded). Some clones in this sample may be carry-over from other donors' samples.

Here the CDR3 DNA reads TGTGCCAGCAGCTTAAGAGCGGCCTTTACAGATACGCAGTATTTT. The encoded protein is CASSLRAAFTDTQYF. The V and J genes are TRBV11-2 and TRBJ2-3; tentatively, D is TRBD2 (5 bases). Trimming shortened V by 2 bases and J by 3 bases, and 12 bases separated the two germline ends. Germline CDR1 reads SGHAT; CDR2 reads FQNNGV. This CDR3 has 15 amino acids.

The rearrangement uses TRBV12-3 or TRBV12-4 and TRBJ2-7; the match to TRBD1 covers 8 bases. This CDR3 has 16 amino acids. The V segment lost 6 bases and the J segment 2 bases; nucleotides outside the gene matches: 12. CDR3 region: CASSHGQGGITYEQYF. The CDR3 nucleotides are TGTGCCAGCAGCCATGGACAGGGCGGGATTACCTACGAGCAGTACTTC.